This T cell receptor (beta chain) was sequenced in a study of blood T cell repertoires in COVID-19. From germline, CDR1 is SGHKS and CDR2 YYEKEE (reference sequence). This CDR3 has 15 residues. Trimming at V came to 3 bases and at J to 1 base, leaving 6 bases not matched to a gene. Sequencing was performed with immunoSEQ multiplex PCR; in TCRdb, only in-frame clones are kept and a portion is missing. The sample lists 200,000 to 300,000 clones; roughly 79% were seen once. J is TRBJ2-7 and V is TRBV5-5, with 8 bases identical to TRBD2. What was sequenced was peripheral blood. The receptor was isolated from a woman older than 75 with COVID-19, enrolled during active disease. The CDR3 sequence: CASSSAGGGSYEQYF. CDR3 nucleotide sequence: TGTGCCAGCAGCTCCGCGGGGGGAGGGTCCTACGAGCAGTACTTC. The whole variable domain, remainder taken from reference TRBV5-5 and TRBJ2-7, is DAGVTQSPTHLIKTRGQQVTLRCSPISGHKSVSWYQQVLGQGPQFIFQYYEKEERGRGNFPDRFSARQFPNYSSELNVNALLLGDSALYLCASSSAGGGSYEQYFGPGTRLTVT.